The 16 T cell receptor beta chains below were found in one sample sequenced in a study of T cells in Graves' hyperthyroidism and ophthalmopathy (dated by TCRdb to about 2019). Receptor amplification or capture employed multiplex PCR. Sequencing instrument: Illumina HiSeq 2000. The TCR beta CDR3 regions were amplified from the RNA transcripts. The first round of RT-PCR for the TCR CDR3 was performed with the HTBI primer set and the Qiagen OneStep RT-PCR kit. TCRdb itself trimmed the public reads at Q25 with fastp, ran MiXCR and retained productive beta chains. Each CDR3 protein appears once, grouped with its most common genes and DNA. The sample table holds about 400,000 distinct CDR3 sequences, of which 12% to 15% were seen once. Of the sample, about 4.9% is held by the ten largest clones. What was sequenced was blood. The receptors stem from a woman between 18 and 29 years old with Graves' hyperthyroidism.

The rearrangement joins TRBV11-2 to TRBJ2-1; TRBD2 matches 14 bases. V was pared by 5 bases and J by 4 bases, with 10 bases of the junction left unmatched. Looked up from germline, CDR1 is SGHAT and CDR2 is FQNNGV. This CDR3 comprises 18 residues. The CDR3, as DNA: TGTGCCAGCAGCGATAGGGCTCGACTAGCGGGAGGGTACAATGAGCAGTTCTTC. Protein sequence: CASSDRARLAGGYNEQFF.

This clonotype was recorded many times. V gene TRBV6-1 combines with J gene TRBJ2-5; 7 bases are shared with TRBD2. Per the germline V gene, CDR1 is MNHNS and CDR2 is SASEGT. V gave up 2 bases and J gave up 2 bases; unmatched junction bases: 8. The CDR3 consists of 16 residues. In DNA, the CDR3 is TGTGCCAGCAGTGAATCCCCACTAGCGCCTCAAGAGACCCAGTACTTC. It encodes CASSESPLAPQETQYF.

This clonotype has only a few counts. CDR3 region: CASSYGDKVNTEAFF. CDR3 bases: TGTGCCAGCAGTTACGGGGACAAAGTGAACACTGAAGCTTTCTTT. This chain joins TRBV6-2 or TRBV6-3 and TRBJ1-1, with D perhaps TRBD1 (6 bases). Germline V CDR1 and CDR2: MNHEY, SVGEGT. V shed 2 bases and J shed 0 bases, with 10 bases lying between them. CDR3 length: 15 amino acids.

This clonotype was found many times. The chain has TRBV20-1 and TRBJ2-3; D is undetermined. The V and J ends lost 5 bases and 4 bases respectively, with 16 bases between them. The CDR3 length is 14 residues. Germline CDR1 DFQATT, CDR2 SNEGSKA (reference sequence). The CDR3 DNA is TGCAGTGCTTCCATGACCGTGGGTTCAGATACGCAGTATTTT. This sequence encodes CSASMTVGSDTQYF.

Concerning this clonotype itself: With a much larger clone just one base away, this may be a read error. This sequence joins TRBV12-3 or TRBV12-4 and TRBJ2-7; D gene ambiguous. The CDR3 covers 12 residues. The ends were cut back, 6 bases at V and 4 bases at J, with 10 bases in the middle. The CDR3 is CASSPPKYEQYF. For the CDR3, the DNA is TGTGCCAGCAGCCCGCCTAAGTACGAGCAGTACTTC.

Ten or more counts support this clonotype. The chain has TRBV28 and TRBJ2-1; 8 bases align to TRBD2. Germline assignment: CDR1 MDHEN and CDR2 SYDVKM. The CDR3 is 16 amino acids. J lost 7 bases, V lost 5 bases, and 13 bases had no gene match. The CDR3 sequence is CASSLGLAREGNEQFF. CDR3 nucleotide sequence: TGTGCCAGCAGTCTAGGACTCGCACGGGAGGGTAATGAGCAGTTCTTC. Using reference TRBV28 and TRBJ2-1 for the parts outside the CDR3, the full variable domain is DVKVTQSSRYLVKRTGEKVFLECVQDMDHENMFWYRQDPGLGLRLIYFSYDVKMKEKGDIPEGYSVSREKKERFSLILESASTNQTSMYLCASSLGLAREGNEQFFGPGTRLTVL.

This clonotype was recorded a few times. The CDR3 protein is CASSVTSGSQAKNIQYF. In DNA form, the CDR3 reads TGTGCCAGCAGCGTGACTAGCGGGAGCCAGGCCAAAAACATTCAGTACTTC. V and J are TRBV7-3 and TRBJ2-4; 12 nucleotides match TRBD2. The germline gives CDR1 SGHTA, CDR2 FQGTGA. The length of the CDR3 is 17 residues. J lost 1 base, V lost 5 bases, and 6 bases had no gene match.

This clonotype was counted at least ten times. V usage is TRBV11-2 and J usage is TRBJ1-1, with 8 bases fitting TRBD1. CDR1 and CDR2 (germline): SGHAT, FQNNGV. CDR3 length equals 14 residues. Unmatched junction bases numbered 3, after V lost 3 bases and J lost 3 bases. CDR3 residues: CASSFNRGYTEAFF. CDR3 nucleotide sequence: TGTGCCAGCAGCTTCAACAGGGGGTACACTGAAGCTTTCTTT.

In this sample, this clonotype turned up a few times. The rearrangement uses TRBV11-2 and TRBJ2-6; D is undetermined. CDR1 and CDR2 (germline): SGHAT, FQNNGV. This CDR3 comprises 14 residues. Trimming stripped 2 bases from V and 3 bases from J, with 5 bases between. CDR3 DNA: TGTGCCAGCAGCTTATCTTTTGGGGCCAACGTCCTGACTTTC. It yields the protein CASSLSFGANVLTF.

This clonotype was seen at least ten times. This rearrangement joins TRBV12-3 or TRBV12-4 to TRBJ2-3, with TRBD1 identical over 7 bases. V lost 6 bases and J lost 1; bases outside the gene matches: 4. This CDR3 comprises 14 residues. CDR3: CASRLGQRTDTQYF. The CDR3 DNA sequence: TGTGCCAGCAGGCTGGGACAGCGCACAGATACGCAGTATTTT.

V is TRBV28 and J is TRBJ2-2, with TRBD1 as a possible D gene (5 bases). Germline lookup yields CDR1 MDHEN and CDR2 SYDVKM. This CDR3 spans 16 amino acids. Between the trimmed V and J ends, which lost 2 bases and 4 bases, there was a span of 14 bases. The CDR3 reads CASSLAPIGVTGELFF. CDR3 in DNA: TGTGCCAGCAGTTTAGCCCCGATAGGGGTCACCGGGGAGCTGTTTTTT.

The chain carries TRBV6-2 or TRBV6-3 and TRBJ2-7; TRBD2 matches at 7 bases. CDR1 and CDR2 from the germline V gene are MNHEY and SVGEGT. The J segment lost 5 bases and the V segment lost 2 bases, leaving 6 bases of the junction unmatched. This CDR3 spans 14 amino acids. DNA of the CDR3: TGTGCCAGCAGTTACAGGGCGGGGGTCCACGAGCAGTACTTC. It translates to CASSYRAGVHEQYF.

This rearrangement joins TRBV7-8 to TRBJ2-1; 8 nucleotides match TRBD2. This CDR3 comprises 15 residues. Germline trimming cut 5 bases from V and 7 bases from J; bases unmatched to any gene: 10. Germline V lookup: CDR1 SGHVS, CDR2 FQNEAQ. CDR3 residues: CASSRGLDIANEQFF. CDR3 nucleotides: TGTGCCAGCAGCCGGGGACTAGACATCGCGAATGAGCAGTTCTTC. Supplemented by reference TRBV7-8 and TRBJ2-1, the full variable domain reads GAGVSQSPRYKVAKRGQDVALRCDPISGHVSLFWYQQALGQGPEFLTYFQNEAQLDKSGLPSDRFFAERPEGSVSTLKIQRTQQEDSAVYLCASSRGLDIANEQFFGPGTRLTVL.

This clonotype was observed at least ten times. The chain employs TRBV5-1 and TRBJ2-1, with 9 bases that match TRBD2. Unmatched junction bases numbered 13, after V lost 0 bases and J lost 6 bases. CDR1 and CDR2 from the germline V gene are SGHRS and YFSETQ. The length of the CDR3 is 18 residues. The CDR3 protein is CASSLAVVAGVPSNEQFF. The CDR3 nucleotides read TGCGCCAGCAGCTTGGCGGTGGTAGCGGGAGTCCCATCCAATGAGCAGTTCTTC. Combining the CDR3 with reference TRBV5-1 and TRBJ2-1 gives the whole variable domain KAGVTQTPRYLIKTRGQQVTLSCSPISGHRSVSWYQQTPGQGLQFLFEYFSETQRNKGNFPGRFSGRQFSNSRSEMNVSTLELGDSALYLCASSLAVVAGVPSNEQFFGPGTRLTVL.

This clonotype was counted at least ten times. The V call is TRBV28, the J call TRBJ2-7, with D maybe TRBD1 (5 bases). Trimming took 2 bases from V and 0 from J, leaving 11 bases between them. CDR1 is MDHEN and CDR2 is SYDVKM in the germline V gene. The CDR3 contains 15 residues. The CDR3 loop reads CASSLVTGSSYEQYF. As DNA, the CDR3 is TGTGCCAGCAGTTTAGTCACAGGCAGCTCCTACGAGCAGTACTTC.

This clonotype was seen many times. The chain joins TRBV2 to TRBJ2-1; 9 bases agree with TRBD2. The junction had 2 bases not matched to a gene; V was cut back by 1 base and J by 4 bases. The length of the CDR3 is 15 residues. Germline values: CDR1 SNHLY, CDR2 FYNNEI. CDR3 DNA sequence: TGTGCCAGCAGTGAAGGACTAGCGGCTTACAATGAGCAGTTCTTC. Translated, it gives CASSEGLAAYNEQFF.